Listed below are T cell receptor beta chains from one sample, sequenced in a study of shared clonotypes between healthy human individuals. Sequencing used immunoSEQ multiplex PCR; TCRdb keeps in-frame clones, though not all of them. The sample holds millions of clones; 85% to 95% are singletons and the top ten take 0.13%. Sample: naive CD4+ T cells sorted from blood. The source is a man aged 18 to 29 in good health. The CDR3 runs from the conserved cysteine through the conserved F or W. The listing skips clone size in some rows; elsewhere it reads once, few, many or a size class.

CDR3 protein: CASSTVGTAPSTDTQYF
CDR3 length: 17
V gene: TRBV5-1
clone size: NA
J gene: TRBJ2-3

CDR3 protein: CASSLNRGIQPQHF
CDR3 length: 14
V gene: TRBV19
clone size: once
J gene: TRBJ1-5

CDR3 protein: CASTERVFRQGIQETQYF
CDR3 length: 18
V gene: TRBV5-1
clone size: NA
J gene: TRBJ2-5

CDR3 protein: CASNRGRENTEAFF
CDR3 length: 14
V gene: TRBV5-1
clone size: once
J gene: TRBJ1-1

CDR3 protein: CASSLSGAGIGETQYF
CDR3 length: 16
V gene: TRBV5-1
clone size: NA
J gene: TRBJ2-5

CDR3 protein: CASSFIIGNTIYF
CDR3 length: 13
V gene: TRBV5-6
clone size: NA
J gene: TRBJ1-3

CDR3 protein: CASSPGVTGELFF
CDR3 length: 13
V gene: TRBV19
clone size: once
J gene: TRBJ2-2

CDR3 protein: CAIQGASEQYF
CDR3 length: 11
V gene: TRBV10-3
clone size: few
J gene: NA

CDR3 protein: CASSLYSGAGNTIYF
CDR3 length: 15
V gene: TRBV27
clone size: few
J gene: TRBJ1-3

CDR3 protein: CATSRGGNSNQPQHF
CDR3 length: 15
V gene: TRBV6-5
clone size: NA
J gene: TRBJ1-5

CDR3 protein: CASSPGQGKAPLHF
CDR3 length: 14
V gene: TRBV6-6
clone size: NA
J gene: TRBJ1-6

CDR3 protein: CASTRNGEQYF
CDR3 length: 11
V gene: TRBV5-4
clone size: few
J gene: TRBJ2-7

CDR3 protein: CASRRASNQPQHF
CDR3 length: 13
V gene: TRBV2
clone size: NA
J gene: TRBJ1-5

CDR3 protein: CASSGGTGLQYF
CDR3 length: 12
V gene: TRBV9
clone size: NA
J gene: TRBJ2-7

CDR3 protein: CASRQPGQGRETQYF
CDR3 length: 15
V gene: TRBV11-2
clone size: NA
J gene: TRBJ2-5

CDR3 protein: CAISDLGEQYF
CDR3 length: 11
V gene: TRBV10-3
clone size: NA
J gene: TRBJ2-7

CDR3 protein: CASSYPDTGELFF
CDR3 length: 13
V gene: TRBV6-6
clone size: NA
J gene: TRBJ2-2

CDR3 protein: CASSPGGATNEKLFF
CDR3 length: 15
V gene: TRBV5-4
clone size: NA
J gene: TRBJ1-4

CDR3 protein: CATYAGMNTEAFF
CDR3 length: 13
V gene: TRBV10-2
clone size: NA
J gene: TRBJ1-1

CDR3 protein: CASSLNRGVVNTGELFF
CDR3 length: 17
V gene: TRBV11-2
clone size: once
J gene: TRBJ2-2

CDR3 protein: CASSLVGSSRRYF
CDR3 length: 13
V gene: TRBV7-9
clone size: NA
J gene: TRBJ2-7

CDR3 protein: CATWLGLRSTDTQYF
CDR3 length: 15
V gene: TRBV2
clone size: NA
J gene: TRBJ2-3

CDR3 protein: CASSGTDIPSSYNSPLHF
CDR3 length: 18
V gene: TRBV2
clone size: NA
J gene: TRBJ1-6

CDR3 protein: CASSSPGPKSDTQYF
CDR3 length: 15
V gene: TRBV7-2
clone size: NA
J gene: TRBJ2-3

CDR3 protein: CASSLLVNTGELFF
CDR3 length: 14
V gene: TRBV5-1
clone size: NA
J gene: TRBJ2-2

CDR3 protein: CASSEDGRKGTQYF
CDR3 length: 14
V gene: TRBV6-1
clone size: NA
J gene: TRBJ2-3

CDR3 protein: CASSESIGLRAFF
CDR3 length: 13
V gene: TRBV10-1
clone size: NA
J gene: TRBJ1-1

CDR3 protein: CASSLYGERTYEQYF
CDR3 length: 15
V gene: TRBV5-4
clone size: NA
J gene: TRBJ2-7

CDR3 protein: CASRDGLSTDTQYF
CDR3 length: 14
V gene: TRBV2
clone size: NA
J gene: TRBJ2-3

CDR3 protein: CASSIDSGRPNYGYTF
CDR3 length: 16
V gene: TRBV19
clone size: NA
J gene: TRBJ1-2

CDR3 protein: CASSFSGNEQFF
CDR3 length: 12
V gene: TRBV5-1
clone size: NA
J gene: TRBJ2-1

CDR3 protein: CASSYTSGGTDTQYF
CDR3 length: 15
V gene: TRBV6-6
clone size: NA
J gene: TRBJ2-3

CDR3 protein: CASSLAGVYEQYF
CDR3 length: 13
V gene: TRBV5-6
clone size: NA
J gene: TRBJ2-7

CDR3 protein: CASSLLAGGTDTQYF
CDR3 length: 15
V gene: TRBV5-6
clone size: NA
J gene: TRBJ2-3

CDR3 protein: CAWSVQSSTEAFF
CDR3 length: 13
V gene: TRBV30
clone size: NA
J gene: TRBJ1-1

CDR3 protein: CASSLRDRGSAEQYF
CDR3 length: 15
V gene: TRBV5-8
clone size: NA
J gene: TRBJ2-7

CDR3 protein: CASSWQGRSYEQYF
CDR3 length: 14
V gene: TRBV7-9
clone size: NA
J gene: TRBJ2-7

CDR3 protein: CASSRARVGADTQYF
CDR3 length: 15
V gene: TRBV6-1
clone size: NA
J gene: TRBJ2-3

CDR3 protein: CASSLDRLKAFF
CDR3 length: 12
V gene: TRBV5-4
clone size: NA
J gene: TRBJ1-1

CDR3 protein: CASSEWREATDTQYF
CDR3 length: 15
V gene: TRBV10-2
clone size: NA
J gene: TRBJ2-3

CDR3 protein: CAWSQGTSGRAVNIQYF
CDR3 length: 17
V gene: TRBV30
clone size: NA
J gene: TRBJ2-4

CDR3 protein: CASSFDTGLTEAFF
CDR3 length: 14
V gene: TRBV5-4
clone size: NA
J gene: TRBJ1-1

CDR3 protein: CASSYGTSPTGELFF
CDR3 length: 15
V gene: TRBV6-5
clone size: NA
J gene: TRBJ2-2

CDR3 protein: CASSLAHLGLHEQFF
CDR3 length: 15
V gene: TRBV7-2
clone size: NA
J gene: TRBJ2-1

CDR3 protein: CSVSSTLSSYEQYF
CDR3 length: 14
V gene: TRBV29-1
clone size: NA
J gene: TRBJ2-7

CDR3 protein: CASSLDDWPGAQHF
CDR3 length: 14
V gene: TRBV7-9
clone size: NA
J gene: TRBJ1-5